The 2 T cell receptor beta chains listed next were all sequenced from one sample in a study of shared clonotypes between healthy human individuals. TCRdb keeps only in-frame clones here, not all; method: immunoSEQ multiplex PCR. Of roughly 890,000 clones in the sample, about 92% were seen once. CD45RO-negative CD8 cells positively selected for CCR7 made up the naive population, which excluded terminally differentiated effector memory CD45RA+ cells. Sequencing was performed on naive CD8+ T cells sorted from blood. The receptors stem from a man aged 25 to 45 in good health.

This rearrangement joins TRBV5-1 to TRBJ1-2; D is possibly TRBD1 (5 bases). The CDR3 totals 13 residues. The V end lost 2 bases, the J end lost 6 bases, and 11 bases lay between the germline ends. Germline assignment: CDR1 SGHRS and CDR2 YFSETQ. CDR3 nucleotides: TGCGCCAGCAGCTTCTTGCAGGGCGATGGCTACACCTTC. It encodes CASSFLQGDGYTF.

The CDR3 DNA reads TGTGCCAGCAGTTTCTCGGACAGACCCAAATTCTACGAGCAGTACTTC. It translates to CASSFSDRPKFYEQYF. The chain is built from TRBV28 and TRBJ2-7; D might be TRBD1 (6 bases). The germline V gene encodes CDR1 MDHEN and CDR2 SYDVKM. The V end was cut by 3 bases, the J end by 3 bases, with 18 bases between. The CDR3 sequence is 16 residues long.